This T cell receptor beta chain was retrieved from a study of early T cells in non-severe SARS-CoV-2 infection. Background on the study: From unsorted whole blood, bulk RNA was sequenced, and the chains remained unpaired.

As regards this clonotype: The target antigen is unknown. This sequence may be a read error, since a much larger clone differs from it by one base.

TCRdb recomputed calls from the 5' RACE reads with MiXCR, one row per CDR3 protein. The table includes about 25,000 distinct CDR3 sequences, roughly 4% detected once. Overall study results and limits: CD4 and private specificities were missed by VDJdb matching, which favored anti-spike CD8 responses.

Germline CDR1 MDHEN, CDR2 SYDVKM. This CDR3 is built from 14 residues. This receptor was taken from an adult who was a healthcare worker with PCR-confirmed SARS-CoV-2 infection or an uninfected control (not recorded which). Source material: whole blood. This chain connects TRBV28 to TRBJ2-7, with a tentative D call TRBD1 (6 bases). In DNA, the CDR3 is TGTGCCAGCAGTTCCCGGGACACACCCTACGAGCTGTACTTC. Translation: CASSSRDTPYELYF.